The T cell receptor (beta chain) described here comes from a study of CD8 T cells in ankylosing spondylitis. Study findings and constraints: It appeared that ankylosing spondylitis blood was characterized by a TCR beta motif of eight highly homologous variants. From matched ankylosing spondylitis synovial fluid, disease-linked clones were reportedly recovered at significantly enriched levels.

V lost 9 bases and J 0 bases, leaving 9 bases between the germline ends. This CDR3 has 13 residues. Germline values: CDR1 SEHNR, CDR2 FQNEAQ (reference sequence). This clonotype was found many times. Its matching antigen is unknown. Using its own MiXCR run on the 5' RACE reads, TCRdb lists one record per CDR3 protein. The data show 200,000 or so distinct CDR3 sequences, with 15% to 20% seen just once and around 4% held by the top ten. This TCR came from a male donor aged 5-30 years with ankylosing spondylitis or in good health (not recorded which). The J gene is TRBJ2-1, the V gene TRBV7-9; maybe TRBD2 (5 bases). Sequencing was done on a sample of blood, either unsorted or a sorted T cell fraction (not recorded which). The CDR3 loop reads CASGLGSYNEQFF. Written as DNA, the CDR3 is TGTGCCAGTGGACTGGGCTCCTACAATGAGCAGTTCTTC.